Each of the 24 T cell receptor beta chains below was sequenced from the same sample in a study of Graves' ophthalmopathy and Graves' hyperthyroidism. The authors amplified TCR beta CDR3 regions from RNA transcripts. The library came from an HTBI-primed first-round RT-PCR and a second-round multiplex PCR. TCRdb re-called the multiplex PCR reads with MiXCR, one entry per CDR3 protein. The sample lists 200,000 to 250,000 distinct CDR3 sequences, 25% to 35% occurring once. Input material: peripheral blood. These receptors all stem from a man aged 50-59 years with Graves' ophthalmopathy.

This clonotype was recorded many times. The V gene is TRBV5-1, the J gene TRBJ1-2, with TRBD1 matching over 7 bases. V dropped 7 bases and J dropped 2; count of bases not matched to a gene: 11. The V gene's germline CDR1 is SGHRS and CDR2 YFSETQ. The CDR3 consists of 15 residues. The CDR3 protein is CASGRPGTENYGYTF. CDR3 sequence (DNA): TGCGCCAGCGGTCGGCCCGGGACAGAAAACTATGGCTACACCTTC.

The chain recombines TRBV19 with TRBJ1-2; D call uncertain. V lost 4 bases to trimming and J lost 4 bases, with 10 bases between them. CDR1 and CDR2 from the germline V gene are LNHDA and SQIVND (reference sequence). The CDR3 extends over 13 amino acids. CDR3 nucleotides: TGTGCCAGTAGTAAGGACGCTAGCTATGGCTACACCTTC. Translation: CASSKDASYGYTF.

J is TRBJ1-2 and V is TRBV28; D gene ambiguous. The CDR3 runs 12 residues. The germline V gene encodes CDR1 MDHEN and CDR2 SYDVKM. The ends were cut back, 7 bases at V and 8 bases at J, with 14 bases in the middle. The CDR3, as DNA: TGTGCCAGCACCGTTGAGGCGCGCGGCTACACCTTC. It translates to CASTVEARGYTF.

The chain combines TRBV6-1 with TRBJ1-1; 12 positions agree with TRBD1. The V segment lost 2 bases and the J segment 4 bases; nucleotides outside the gene matches: 8. CDR1 is MNHNS and CDR2 is SASEGT in the germline V gene. CDR3 length equals 17 residues. This CDR3 reads CASSERDRGQEGTEAFF. As DNA, the CDR3 is TGTGCCAGCAGTGAAAGGGACAGGGGGCAAGAGGGCACTGAAGCTTTCTTT.

This chain links TRBV6-1 with TRBJ1-1; the D gene is possibly TRBD1 (5 bases). The V end lost 5 bases, the J end lost 11 bases, and 15 bases lay between the germline ends. The germline CDR1 and CDR2 sequences are MNHNS and SASEGT. This CDR3 comprises 12 residues. CDR3 sequence reads: CASSPTVLRAFF. DNA for the CDR3: TGTGCCAGCAGTCCGACAGTTTTACGCGCTTTCTTT.

Ten or more counts support this clonotype. This chain joins TRBV10-3 and TRBJ2-5; a possible D gene is TRBD1 (6 bases). The germline V gene encodes CDR1 ENHRY and CDR2 SYGVKD. The V and J ends lost 8 bases and 3 bases respectively, with 13 bases between them. The CDR3 sequence is 13 residues long. In DNA, the CDR3 is TGTGCCATCTCCCGGACAGTAGAAGAGACCCAGTACTTC. Translating it yields CAISRTVEETQYF.

This clonotype came up many times. The chain has TRBV19 and TRBJ1-5; TRBD1 might be the D (5 bases). The CDR3 is 15 amino acids. V lost 6 bases and J 7 bases, leaving 19 bases between the germline ends. Germline V gene sequence: CDR1 LNHDA, CDR2 SQIVND (reference sequence). The CDR3 reads CASSLGGALFQPQHF. CDR3 DNA sequence: TGTGCCAGTAGCCTCGGGGGAGCCCTCTTCCAGCCCCAGCATTTT.

This clonotype was picked up one time. The chain combines TRBV20-1 with TRBJ1-5; D is perhaps TRBD1 (6 bases). V was shortened by 3 bases and J by 7 bases, with 13 bases between the two germline ends. The V gene's germline CDR1 is DFQATT and CDR2 SNEGSKA (reference sequence). CDR3 size: 13 residues. The CDR3 nucleotides read TGCAGTGCTAGCGGGGGGGCTTCGCAGCCCCAGCATTTT. This gives the protein CSASGGASQPQHF.

The genes are TRBV6-2 or TRBV6-3 and TRBJ1-1, with TRBD1 matching 9 bases. Germline trimming cut 6 bases from V and 5 bases from J; bases unmatched to any gene: 10. The CDR3 contains 15 residues. The germline V gene encodes CDR1 MNHEY and CDR2 SVGEGT. In DNA form, the CDR3 reads TGTGCCAGCAGCGAAACAGGGGGCGGAGGGACTGAAGCTTTCTTT. This translates into CASSETGGGGTEAFF.

The chain couples TRBV28 to TRBJ2-7, with 7 bases that match TRBD2. CDR3 length: 15 amino acids. Germline assignment: CDR1 MDHEN and CDR2 SYDVKM. The V gene end was trimmed by 5 bases and the J gene end by 2 bases; junction bases not matched to a gene: 9. Here the CDR3 reads CASSRELLAAYEQYF. The CDR3 region has the DNA TGTGCCAGCAGTCGAGAACTTCTAGCGGCCTACGAGCAGTACTTC.

In this sample, this clonotype turned up many times. The chain uses TRBV5-6 and TRBJ1-1; D is uncertain. This CDR3 is 16 amino acids long. The ends were cut back, 0 bases at V and 1 base at J, with 13 bases in the middle. Germline V gene data show CDR1 as SGHDT and CDR2 as YYEEEE. CDR3 region: CASSLGYALQNTEAFF. The CDR3, as DNA: TGTGCCAGCAGCTTGGGCTATGCGCTGCAGAACACTGAAGCTTTCTTT.

The chain is built from TRBV7-2 and TRBJ2-5; the D is unclear. The V gene's germline CDR1 is SGHTA and CDR2 FQGNSA. CDR3 length: 16 residues. Deletions cut 7 bases from V and 6 bases from J, with 24 bases between. The CDR3 reads CASIGIGYTSAQTQYF. CDR3 bases: TGTGCCAGCATTGGGATCGGGTATACCTCGGCGCAGACCCAGTACTTC.

This chain links TRBV24-1 with TRBJ2-5, with a tentative D call TRBD1 (5 bases). V shed 5 bases and J shed 2 bases, with 11 bases lying between them. CDR3 length: 14 residues. The germline gives CDR1 KGHDR, CDR2 SFDVKD. CDR3 loop: CATSATQVQETQYF. The CDR3 DNA reads TGTGCCACCAGTGCGACACAGGTTCAAGAGACCCAGTACTTC.

This clonotype was picked up many times. The rearrangement uses TRBV20-1 and TRBJ2-5, with D maybe TRBD1 (6 bases). Between the trimmed V and J ends, which lost 6 bases and 1 base, there was a span of 15 bases. This CDR3 has 14 residues. Per germline, CDR1 DFQATT and CDR2 SNEGSKA (reference sequence). The CDR3 DNA follows: TGCAGTGCCCCCCGGTCGACAGGCCAAGAGACCCAGTACTTC. Translating it yields CSAPRSTGQETQYF.

This clonotype came up many times. The genes are TRBV10-2 and TRBJ1-2, with D possibly TRBD1 on 6 matching bases. The CDR3 consists of 14 residues. V was shortened by 8 bases and J by 6 bases, with 19 bases between the two germline ends. Germline CDR1 is WSHSY and CDR2 is SAAADI. In DNA form, the CDR3 reads TGCGCCAGCTCCTTGGAGGGGGAGACTCATGGCTACACCTTC. Translated, it gives CASSLEGETHGYTF.

This clonotype was observed at least ten times. A much larger clone lies a single base off, so this may be a read error. The CDR3 sequence: CASSLELDGAAGELFF. The CDR3 bases are TGTGCCAGCAGTTTGGAATTGGACGGGGCCGCCGGGGAGCTGTTTTTT. This rearrangement joins TRBV12-3 or TRBV12-4 to TRBJ2-2; D tentatively reads TRBD1 or TRBD2 (5 bases each). The V gene lost 3 bases and the J gene lost 6 bases, with 17 bases spanning the gap. This CDR3 has 16 amino acids.

This clonotype occurred many times. This chain joins TRBV20-1 and TRBJ2-5; D unresolved. The V gene's germline CDR1 is DFQATT and CDR2 SNEGSKA (reference sequence). The CDR3 has 11 residues. V was clipped by 3 bases and J by 5 bases, with 7 bases between them. This chain's CDR3 is CSASSRETQYF. CDR3 in DNA: TGCAGTGCTAGTTCTAGGGAGACCCAGTACTTC.

Many counts were recorded for this clonotype. The genes are TRBV6-1 and TRBJ2-7; D is undetermined. The CDR3 is 13 residues long. Germline lookup yields CDR1 MNHNS and CDR2 SASEGT. The V end was cut by 2 bases, the J end by 5 bases, with 10 bases between. CDR3 in amino acids: CASSEREFNEQYF. Written as DNA, the CDR3 is TGTGCCAGCAGTGAAAGGGAATTCAACGAGCAGTACTTC.

This clonotype has ten or more counts. V is TRBV7-8 and J is TRBJ1-1; D gene unclear. V was pared by 2 bases and J by 4 bases, with 8 bases between. Germline CDR1 reads SGHVS; CDR2 reads FQNEAQ. CDR3 length: 13 amino acids. The chain's CDR3 is CASSLRQGTEAFF. The CDR3 bases are TGTGCCAGCAGCTTAAGGCAAGGCACTGAAGCTTTCTTT.

There are many counts of this clonotype. This chain links TRBV28 with TRBJ2-5; 8 bases align to TRBD2. Germline CDR1 reads MDHEN; CDR2 reads SYDVKM. The V and J ends lost 8 bases and 1 base, in that order; junction bases with no gene match: 9. This CDR3 has 15 amino acids. In nucleotides, the CDR3 is TGTGCCAGCGCCGAAACTAGCGGCTTCCAAGAGACCCAGTACTTC. It specifies CASAETSGFQETQYF.

At least ten counts were recorded for this clonotype. The J gene is TRBJ1-1, the V gene TRBV12-3 or TRBV12-4; 7 nucleotides agree with TRBD1. V was clipped by 6 bases and J by 5 bases; unmatched bases: 15. The length of the CDR3 is 16 residues. The CDR3 spells CASSRSFNQGGTEAFF. CDR3 bases: TGTGCCAGCAGCCGCTCCTTTAATCAGGGGGGTACTGAAGCTTTCTTT.

This clonotype showed up many times. V usage is TRBV6-2 or TRBV6-3 and J usage is TRBJ2-7; 9 nucleotides line up with TRBD1. CDR3 length equals 19 residues. V gave up 8 bases and J gave up 5 bases; unmatched junction bases: 25. Germline CDR1 MNHEY, CDR2 SVGEGT. This chain's CDR3 is CASPPPGQGFRVYLNEQYF. The CDR3 region has the DNA TGTGCCAGCCCGCCACCGGGACAGGGATTTAGAGTATATCTAAACGAGCAGTACTTC.

This clonotype was recorded many times. The chain links TRBV20-1 to TRBJ2-7; TRBD2 matches 10 bases. V gave up 6 bases and J gave up 0 bases; unmatched junction bases: 11. CDR1 and CDR2 from the germline V gene are DFQATT and SNEGSKA (reference sequence). The CDR3 is 16 residues long. CDR3 in amino acids: CSAERGSGGNSYEQYF. Here the CDR3 DNA reads TGCAGTGCCGAGCGGGGTAGCGGGGGGAACTCCTACGAGCAGTACTTC.

This CDR3 reads CASSTGTSTGELFF. The CDR3 coding sequence is TGTGCCAGTAGTACAGGGACTAGCACCGGGGAGCTGTTTTTT. The chain joins TRBV19 to TRBJ2-2; 8 bases line up with TRBD2. Per germline, CDR1 LNHDA and CDR2 SQIVND (reference sequence). V lost 4 bases to trimming and J lost 4 bases; unmatched junction nucleotides: 2. This CDR3 region has 14 residues. The variable domain in full, completed from reference TRBV19 and TRBJ2-2, reads DGGITQSPKYLFRKEGQNVTLSCEQNLNHDAMYWYRQDPGQGLRLIYYSQIVNDFQKGDIAEGYSVSREKKESFPLTVTSAQKNPTAFYLCASSTGTSTGELFFGEGSRLTVL.